This passage covers 18 T cell receptor beta chains from one sample sequenced in a study of T cells after posttransplantation cyclophosphamide. Assay: immunoSEQ multiplex PCR; the TCRdb copy retains only in-frame clones and omits some. The sample includes some 4,000 clones, about 62% of them seen just once. Sequencing was performed on memory CD8+ T cells sorted from blood. These receptors were obtained from a man aged 25-45 years in good health and a related stem cell transplant donor.

The chain joins TRBV7-6 to TRBJ2-5; 7 bases line up with TRBD1. V shed 6 bases, J shed 1 base, and the junction held 5 bases outside the gene matches. Per the germline V gene, CDR1 is SGHVS and CDR2 is FNYEAQ. This CDR3 has 14 residues. CDR3 region: CASREGGSQETQYF. CDR3 coding DNA: TGTGCCAGCAGGGAAGGGGGCTCCCAAGAGACCCAGTACTTC.

This clone has just a few counts. The gene calls are TRBV2 and TRBJ1-4; unclear D gene. Trimming took off 6 bases at V and 5 bases at J, with 7 bases between the two ends. The germline CDR1 and CDR2 sequences are SNHLY and FYNNEI. The CDR3 runs 12 residues. The CDR3 loop is CASRAGNEKLFF. The CDR3 DNA is TGTGCCAGCAGAGCAGGCAATGAAAAACTGTTTTTT.

The sample holds one count of this clone. The chain's CDR3 is CASSDAGTSDDEQFF. The CDR3 DNA sequence: TGTGCCAGCAGCGATGCCGGGACTAGTGACGATGAGCAGTTCTTC. This sequence joins TRBV9 and TRBJ2-1; 8 nucleotides match TRBD2. The germline CDR1 and CDR2 sequences are SGDLS and YYNGEE. Germline trimming cut 3 bases from V and 8 bases from J; bases unmatched to any gene: 10. The CDR3 loop spans 15 amino acids.

The chain carries TRBV19 and TRBJ1-1, with D maybe TRBD1 (5 bases). V shed 3 bases and J shed 4 bases, with 12 bases lying between them. The CDR3 has 14 residues. CDR1 is LNHDA and CDR2 is SQIVND in the germline V gene (reference sequence). DNA for the CDR3: TGTGCCAGTAGTATCCCAGGGTTGGCCACTGAAGCTTTCTTT. It encodes CASSIPGLATEAFF. Full variable domain (remainder filled in from reference TRBV19 and TRBJ1-1): DGGITQSPKYLFRKEGQNVTLSCEQNLNHDAMYWYRQDPGQGLRLIYYSQIVNDFQKGDIAEGYSVSREKKESFPLTVTSAQKNPTAFYLCASSIPGLATEAFFGQGTRLTVV.

The genes are TRBV4-3 and TRBJ2-7; 9 bases match TRBD1. The CDR3 has 16 residues. Germline assignment: CDR1 LGHNA and CDR2 YSLEER. Losses at the gene ends were 4 bases for V and 4 bases for J; bases not matched to a gene: 11. CDR3 sequence reads: CASSPFPQDRGYEQYF. CDR3 nucleotides: TGCGCCAGCAGCCCCTTCCCCCAGGACAGGGGATACGAGCAGTACTTC.

The V gene is TRBV27, the J gene TRBJ2-7, with TRBD1 matching 10 bases. V shed 10 bases and J 3 bases; nucleotides not matched to a gene: 3. The CDR3 sequence is 12 residues long. Germline V CDR1 and CDR2: MNHEY, SMNVEV (reference sequence). CDR3 sequence reads: CATGTGVYEQYF. CDR3 nucleotide sequence: TGTGCCACCGGGACAGGGGTCTACGAGCAGTACTTC.

The chain joins TRBV10-3 to TRBJ1-5; TRBD1 matches at 7 bases. Germline CDR1 and CDR2: ENHRY and SYGVKD. V was clipped by 2 bases and J by 7 bases; unmatched bases: 8. The CDR3 is made up of 15 amino acids. The CDR3 nucleotides read TGTGCCATCAGTGAGACCCCAGGGGGAGGACAGCCCCAGCATTTT. Protein sequence: CAISETPGGGQPQHF.

This clone turned up a few times. The rearrangement uses TRBV27 and TRBJ1-1; D is unresolved. Germline V gene data show CDR1 as MNHEY and CDR2 as SMNVEV (reference sequence). Trimming left V 5 bases short and J 0 bases short, with 10 bases between. The CDR3 runs 14 residues. CDR3 region: CASSPSLVNTEAFF. The CDR3 coding sequence is TGTGCCAGCAGTCCCTCTTTAGTGAACACTGAAGCTTTCTTT.

Notes on this clone: The sample has other DNA sequences that encode this CDR3 too. The chain is built from TRBV9 and TRBJ2-7; D uncertain. Germline CDR1 SGDLS, CDR2 YYNGEE. V dropped 6 bases and J dropped 4 bases, with 20 bases sitting between them. The CDR3 spans 15 residues. The CDR3 coding sequence is TGTGCCAGCATTATCAGGCAGAAGACGGCATACGAGCAGTACTTC. Protein product: CASIIRQKTAYEQYF.

The chain carries TRBV11-1 and TRBJ2-5, with TRBD2 matching 7 bases. V lost 3 bases and J lost 0; bases outside the gene matches: 4. CDR1 is SGHAT and CDR2 is FQDESV in the germline V gene (reference sequence). CDR3 length equals 15 residues. In DNA, the CDR3 is TGTGCCAGCAGCTTGAGCGGGGACTACCAAGAGACCCAGTACTTC. Translated, it gives CASSLSGDYQETQYF. Full variable domain (rest looked up from reference TRBV11-1 and TRBJ2-5): EAEVAQSPRYKITEKSQAVAFWCDPISGHATLYWYRQILGQGPELLVQFQDESVVDDSQLPKDRFSAERLKGVDSTLKIQPAELGDSAMYLCASSLSGDYQETQYFGPGTRLLVL.

The table lists this clone with a few counts. The rearrangement uses TRBV5-6 and TRBJ1-5; maybe TRBD1 (6 bases). This CDR3 has 15 residues. V was clipped by 4 bases and J by 0 bases, with 11 bases between them. The V gene's germline CDR1 is SGHDT and CDR2 YYEEEE. DNA for the CDR3: TGTGCCAGCAGCCTACAGGGATATAGCAATCAGCCCCAGCATTTT. Encoded protein: CASSLQGYSNQPQHF.

The V call is TRBV9, the J call TRBJ2-2; D is undetermined. The CDR3 is 12 residues long. The germline V gene encodes CDR1 SGDLS and CDR2 YYNGEE. Trimming removed 4 bases from V and 8 bases from J, with 9 bases in between. The CDR3 loop reads CASSTTEGELFF. The DNA for the CDR3 is TGTGCCAGCAGCACCACGGAGGGGGAGCTGTTTTTT.

The chain recombines TRBV27 with TRBJ1-2; the match to TRBD1 covers 7 bases. The CDR3 totals 16 residues. V lost 5 bases to trimming and J lost 3 bases; unmatched junction nucleotides: 12. CDR1 is MNHEY, CDR2 SMNVEV, per germline (reference sequence). CDR3 in amino acids: CASSSLGTTGDYGYTF. The CDR3 coding sequence is TGTGCCAGCAGTAGTCTCGGAACTACAGGGGACTATGGCTACACCTTC.

This clone appeared once. J is TRBJ2-2 and V is TRBV12-5; D possibly corresponds to TRBD1 (6 bases). Per germline, CDR1 LGHNT and CDR2 FRNRAP. This CDR3 is 20 amino acids long. V gave up 0 bases and J gave up 5 bases, with 25 bases separating them. As DNA, the CDR3 is TGTGCTAGTGGTTTGGTACTTGAGAGATGGGGGCAGTCTTATACCGGGGAGCTGTTTTTT. Its translation: CASGLVLERWGQSYTGELFF. The full variable domain, with the rest looked up from reference TRBV12-5 and TRBJ2-2, is DARVTQTPRHKVTEMGQEVTMRCQPILGHNTVFWYRQTMMQGLELLAYFRNRAPLDDSGMPKDRFSAEMPDATLATLKIQPSEPRDSAVYFCASGLVLERWGQSYTGELFFGEGSRLTVL.

This clone was observed a handful of times. The same CDR3 also results from other DNA sequences found in this sample. The rearrangement joins TRBV27 to TRBJ2-7, with TRBD1 matching 10 bases. The CDR3 runs 15 residues. Germline CDR1 and CDR2: MNHEY and SMNVEV (reference sequence). The V segment lost 0 bases and the J segment 2 bases; nucleotides outside the gene matches: 1. The DNA of the CDR3 is TGTGCCAGCAGTTTATCGGGACAGGGGACCTACGAGCAGTACTTC. It is translated as CASSLSGQGTYEQYF.

This clone is a singleton in its sample. The chain couples TRBV7-9 to TRBJ2-2, with D unresolved. The ends were cut back, 1 base at V and 7 bases at J, with 7 bases in the middle. The CDR3 extends over 13 amino acids. Looked up from germline, CDR1 is SEHNR and CDR2 is FQNEAQ (reference sequence). As DNA, the CDR3 is TGTGCCAGCAGCTTAGAATATAACGGGGAGCTGTTTTTT. Amino acid sequence: CASSLEYNGELFF.

The V gene is TRBV13, the J gene TRBJ2-3, with 9 positions matching TRBD1. Looked up from germline, CDR1 is PRHDT and CDR2 is FYEKMQ (reference sequence). V dropped 2 bases and J dropped 2; count of bases not matched to a gene: 11. The length of the CDR3 is 18 residues. The CDR3 region is CASSLSFPDRGYTDTQYF. DNA of the CDR3: TGTGCCAGCAGCTTAAGTTTCCCGGACAGGGGATACACAGATACGCAGTATTTT.

The table lists this clone with a few counts. This rearrangement joins TRBV6-4 to TRBJ2-1; perhaps TRBD1 as D (6 bases). CDR3 size: 14 residues. CDR1 is MRHNA and CDR2 is SNTAGT in the germline V gene. Between the trimmed V and J ends, which lost 3 bases and 9 bases, there was a span of 15 bases. CDR3 residues: CASSEGEQGSEQFF. CDR3 coding DNA: TGTGCCAGCAGTGAGGGAGAACAGGGATCTGAGCAGTTCTTC.